These 27 T cell receptor beta chains share one sample of origin, sequenced in a study of OX40 agonist ivuxolimab in advanced cancers. TCRdb's copy holds only in-frame clones and misses some; the assay was immunoSEQ multiplex PCR. Of 90,000 or so clones detected, 91% appear once; the ten largest clones hold 8.4%. Sequencing used CD4+ or CD8+ T cells sorted from blood, obtained in a trial of the OX40 agonist ivuxolimab. The source of these receptors is an adult with an advanced solid tumor such as melanoma, head and neck, liver or kidney cancer.

This rearrangement joins TRBV15 to TRBJ2-1; 8 bases match TRBD1. After removal of 1 base from V and 8 bases from J, the junction contained 10 bases not matched to a gene. Per germline, CDR1 LNHNV and CDR2 YYDKDF (reference sequence). CDR3 length: 16 residues. The DNA for the CDR3 is TGTGCCACCAGCAGAGGCCAGGACAGGGTGGCGGATGAGCAGTTCTTC. This encodes CATSRGQDRVADEQFF.

This chain links TRBV28 with TRBJ2-1; D might be TRBD1 (5 bases). CDR1 and CDR2 (germline): MDHEN, SYDVKM. Trimming cost V 3 bases and J 9 bases, with 12 bases left between them. The CDR3 contains 13 residues. As DNA, the CDR3 is TGTGCCAGCAGTTTGGGGCTAGTTGGTGAGCAGTTCTTC. It yields the protein CASSLGLVGEQFF.

This sequence joins TRBV13 and TRBJ2-7; D call uncertain. Germline CDR1 is PRHDT and CDR2 is FYEKMQ (reference sequence). Trimming shortened V by 0 bases and J by 0 bases, and 9 bases separated the two germline ends. This CDR3 spans 15 amino acids. Here the CDR3 DNA reads TGTGCCAGCAGCTTAGGCCCCTTGAGCTCCTACGAGCAGTACTTC. Translated, it gives CASSLGPLSSYEQYF.

This rearrangement joins TRBV6-6 to TRBJ1-2; D is ambiguous. V lost 4 bases and J lost 0, with 6 bases in between. The CDR3 loop spans 13 amino acids. In germline, CDR1 is MNHNY, CDR2 SVGAGI (reference sequence). The chain's CDR3 is CASSFTANYGYTF. CDR3 sequence (DNA): TGTGCCAGCAGTTTTACAGCTAACTATGGCTACACCTTC.

This chain uses TRBV28 with TRBJ1-4; 8 bases are shared with TRBD1. CDR1 and CDR2 from the germline V gene are MDHEN and SYDVKM. Trimming took 3 bases from V and 2 from J; bases not matched to a gene: 11. This CDR3 is 18 amino acids long. The CDR3 here is CASSLDRERLATNEKLFF. In DNA form, the CDR3 reads TGTGCCAGCAGTTTGGACAGGGAAAGGCTGGCGACTAATGAAAAACTGTTTTTT.

This clone appeared a single time. The V and J genes are TRBV4-2 and TRBJ2-5; D not resolved. Deletions cut 0 bases from V and 5 bases from J, with 7 bases between. The length of the CDR3 is 13 residues. Germline loops: CDR1 LGHNA, CDR2 YNFKEQ. CDR3 nucleotide sequence: TGTGCCAGCAGCCAAGATAGGGCGGAGACCCAGTACTTC. It is translated as CASSQDRAETQYF.

The chain is built from TRBV28 and TRBJ1-5; no clear D. Germline V gene lookup returns CDR1 MDHEN and CDR2 SYDVKM. Between the trimmed V and J ends, which lost 1 base and 4 bases, there was a span of 17 bases. The CDR3 length is 17 residues. CDR3 in DNA: TGTGCCAGCAGTTTATTTCCCCGCACTTGGCCGAATCAGCCCCAGCATTTT. As protein: CASSLFPRTWPNQPQHF.

In nucleotides, the CDR3 is TGCGCCAGCAGCCTAGGACAGGGGGCAGCAGATACGCAGTATTTT. It yields the protein CASSLGQGAADTQYF. The J gene is TRBJ2-3, the V gene TRBV4-3; 11 positions match TRBD1. The germline CDR1 and CDR2 sequences are LGHNA and YSLEER. V shed 4 bases, J shed 4 bases, and the junction held 4 bases outside the gene matches. The CDR3 loop spans 15 amino acids.

V gene TRBV28 combines with J gene TRBJ1-6; D is unresolved. The CDR3 extends over 19 amino acids. Germline assignment: CDR1 MDHEN and CDR2 SYDVKM. The V and J ends lost 5 bases and 1 base respectively, with 21 bases between them. In nucleotides, the CDR3 is TGTGCCAGCAGTCTCGGGTCTTTCGATAAGCTTTCCTATAATTCACCCCTCCACTTT. Translation gives CASSLGSFDKLSYNSPLHF.

This clone was detected only once. V and J are TRBV6-5 and TRBJ2-1; 7 nucleotides align to TRBD1. Germline V CDR1 and CDR2: MNHEY, SVGAGI. The CDR3 is 16 amino acids. The ends lost 2 bases at V and 4 bases at J; junction bases unmatched: 8. Written as DNA, the CDR3 is TGTGCCAGCAGTTACGACTGGTCAGGGGGTTACAATGAGCAGTTCTTC. It codes for CASSYDWSGGYNEQFF.

The chain couples TRBV13 to TRBJ1-5, with D possibly being TRBD1 (5 bases). Germline CDR1 reads PRHDT; CDR2 reads FYEKMQ (reference sequence). Trimming removed 4 bases from V and 3 bases from J, with 16 bases in between. The CDR3 sequence is 16 residues long. CDR3: CASSSRKDTYNQPQHF. CDR3 sequence (DNA): TGTGCCAGCAGCTCACGAAAGGACACCTACAATCAGCCCCAGCATTTT.

The chain's CDR3 is CASSYLLAGVYNEQFF. The CDR3 DNA reads TGTGCCAGCAGCTACCTACTAGCGGGAGTCTACAATGAGCAGTTCTTC. The chain uses TRBV5-6 and TRBJ2-1; 11 nucleotides align to TRBD2. The CDR3 has 16 residues. J gave up 3 bases and V 3 bases, and 5 bases lay outside the gene matches. In germline, CDR1 is SGHDT, CDR2 YYEEEE.

In nucleotides, the CDR3 is TGCAGCGTCGGGACTAGCTTTAAGTTCTTC. Its protein product is CSVGTSFKFF. This rearrangement joins TRBV29-1 to TRBJ2-1; 9 bases match TRBD2. Germline values: CDR1 SQVTM, CDR2 ANQGSEA. Unmatched junction bases numbered 5, after V lost 6 bases and J lost 14 bases. CDR3 length equals 10 residues.

The rearrangement joins TRBV5-6 to TRBJ2-1, with TRBD2 matching 8 bases. Trimming removed 0 bases from V and 9 bases from J; junction bases left unmatched: 5. The CDR3 is 14 residues long. Germline CDR1 SGHDT, CDR2 YYEEEE. The CDR3 region has the DNA TGTGCCAGCAGCTTGGTCCCCCGGGAGGGTGAGCAGTTCTTC. Translation gives CASSLVPREGEQFF.

This clone was observed a single time. This chain joins TRBV5-6 and TRBJ1-1, with D possibly being TRBD1 (6 bases). V gave up 5 bases and J gave up 6 bases, with 14 bases separating them. In germline, CDR1 is SGHDT, CDR2 YYEEEE. The CDR3 totals 13 residues. CDR3 sequence (DNA): TGTGCCAGCAGATTGCGGGGGGCCGCTGAAGCTTTCTTT. As protein: CASRLRGAAEAFF. Supplemented by reference TRBV5-6 and TRBJ1-1, the full variable domain reads DAGVTQSPTHLIKTRGQQVTLRCSPKSGHDTVSWYQQALGQGPQFIFQYYEEEERQRGNFPDRFSGHQFPNYSSELNVNALLLGDSALYLCASRLRGAAEAFFGQGTRLTVV.

This rearrangement joins TRBV9 to TRBJ2-1; 9 bases are a match to TRBD2. The V gene end was trimmed by 3 bases and the J gene end by 8 bases; junction bases not matched to a gene: 9. Germline assignment: CDR1 SGDLS and CDR2 YYNGEE. The CDR3 spans 15 residues. The CDR3 spells CASSGGTSPLDEQFF. In DNA form, the CDR3 reads TGTGCCAGCAGCGGGGGGACTAGCCCTCTTGATGAGCAGTTCTTC.

The chain combines TRBV19 with TRBJ2-4; D not resolved. V lost 3 bases and J 1 base, leaving 16 bases between the germline ends. CDR1 and CDR2 (germline): LNHDA, SQIVND (reference sequence). The CDR3 has 17 amino acids. The CDR3 sequence is CASSIWWSGWAKNIQYF. The CDR3 DNA follows: TGTGCCAGTAGTATTTGGTGGAGTGGCTGGGCCAAAAACATTCAGTACTTC.

The chain has TRBV6-1 and TRBJ2-1; possible D gene TRBD2, 5 bases. Trimming left V 4 bases short and J 3 bases short, with 7 bases between. The germline gives CDR1 MNHNS, CDR2 SASEGT. This CDR3 comprises 13 residues. The CDR3 DNA is TGTGCCAGCAGTGCGGACTTCTACAATGAGCAGTTCTTC. This translates into CASSADFYNEQFF.

V gene TRBV4-1 combines with J gene TRBJ1-2, with D perhaps matching TRBD1 (5 bases). From germline, CDR1 is MGHRA and CDR2 YSYEKL. Trimming removed 4 bases from V and 8 bases from J, with 17 bases in between. This CDR3 contains 14 residues. CDR3 coding DNA: TGCGCCAGCAGCCGAGAGGAGGGGACGTGGGGCTACACCTTC. Encoded protein: CASSREEGTWGYTF.

This clone was seen once. The chain combines TRBV28 with TRBJ2-5, with D possibly being TRBD2 (6 bases). Trimming pared 4 bases from V and 0 bases from J, leaving 18 bases between. CDR1 MDHEN and CDR2 SYDVKM come from the germline V gene. This CDR3 region has 17 residues. The CDR3 is CASSSSEEAGYQETQYF. CDR3 in DNA: TGTGCCAGCAGTTCCTCAGAGGAGGCGGGGTACCAAGAGACCCAGTACTTC.

The chain joins TRBV30 to TRBJ2-1, with 7 bases matching TRBD2. CDR1 GTSNPN and CDR2 SVGIG come from the germline V gene (reference sequence). J lost 4 bases, V lost 0 bases, and 6 bases had no gene match. CDR3 size: 15 residues. Here the CDR3 DNA reads TGTGCCTGGAGTGTTGGGGGGGGTAAATACAATGAGCAGTTCTTC. This translates into CAWSVGGGKYNEQFF.

J is TRBJ2-1 and V is TRBV30; 10 nucleotides line up with TRBD2. CDR1 is GTSNPN and CDR2 is SVGIG in the germline V gene (reference sequence). Trimming took 0 bases from V and 8 from J; bases not matched to a gene: 4. The CDR3 extends over 14 amino acids. The CDR3 here is CAWSVILAGDEQFF. CDR3 DNA: TGTGCCTGGAGTGTAATCCTAGCGGGAGATGAGCAGTTCTTC.

This chain connects TRBV6-5 to TRBJ1-6; D is undetermined. Germline loops: CDR1 MNHEY, CDR2 SVGAGI. The CDR3 is 12 residues long. Trimming shortened V by 6 bases and J by 5 bases, and 5 bases separated the two germline ends. The chain's CDR3 is CASSLNNSPLHF. The CDR3 region has the DNA TGTGCCAGCAGCCTAAATAATTCACCCCTCCACTTT.

The chain carries TRBV28 and TRBJ2-7; D is possibly TRBD2 (6 bases). Germline V gene sequence: CDR1 MDHEN, CDR2 SYDVKM. The CDR3 loop spans 14 amino acids. Trimming removed 2 bases from V and 2 bases from J, with 10 bases in between. The CDR3 nucleotides are TGTGCCAGCAGTTTAGCGGGGAGGCCCTACGAGCAGTACGTC. Translated: CASSLAGRPYEQYV.

The chain links TRBV28 to TRBJ1-5; 8 nucleotides align to TRBD1. Germline V gives CDR1 MDHEN, CDR2 SYDVKM. The CDR3 runs 15 residues. With 3 bases clipped from V and 4 bases from J, the junction kept 5 bases outside the gene matches. The CDR3 here is CASSLRDRLNQPQHF. CDR3 sequence (DNA): TGTGCCAGCAGTTTGAGGGACAGGCTTAATCAGCCCCAGCATTTT.

This clone was counted once. The CDR3 is CASRGGRGWGGNQPQHF. The CDR3 region has the DNA TGTGCCAGCAGGGGGGGCAGGGGATGGGGAGGCAATCAGCCCCAGCATTTT. J is TRBJ1-5 and V is TRBV28, with D possibly being TRBD1 (6 bases). Deletions cut 6 bases from V and 2 bases from J, with 20 bases between. The CDR3 is 17 residues long. CDR1 MDHEN and CDR2 SYDVKM come from the germline V gene.

V gene TRBV2 combines with J gene TRBJ2-2; tentatively, D is TRBD1 (5 bases). Germline V gene sequence: CDR1 SNHLY, CDR2 FYNNEI. V dropped 2 bases and J dropped 4 bases, with 11 bases sitting between them. The CDR3 runs 15 residues. CDR3 nucleotides: TGTGCCAGCAGTGAAAAAGGGGTAATCACCGGGGAGCTGTTTTTT. Residues: CASSEKGVITGELFF.